This TCR beta chain was observed in a study of blood T cell repertoires in COVID-19. Study background: PBMCs, B-cell-depleted T cells, or T cells provided the cDNA or gDNA that made up the material.

In this sample, this clone turned up a few times. Germline V gene sequence: CDR1 LGHDT, CDR2 YNNKEL (reference sequence). The CDR3 covers 15 residues. Trimming took 3 bases from V and 1 from J; bases not matched to a gene: 4. Those enrolled in Seattle joined during active infection and were followed longitudinally afterward. Some clones are missing from TCRdb's copy, which holds only in-frame ones; the method was immunoSEQ multiplex PCR. The sample yields approximately 200,000 clones, about 81% seen once. The rearrangement links TRBV3-1 (or the pseudogene TRBV3-2) to TRBJ2-7, with 9 bases fitting TRBD2. Sequenced input: peripheral blood. This receptor was taken from a woman at least 80 years old with COVID-19, enrolled during active disease. In DNA, the CDR3 is TGTGCCAGCAGCCAGGGGCGGGAGGGTTCCTACGAGCAGTACTTC. Amino acid sequence: CASSQGREGSYEQYF.